This T cell receptor beta chain was found in a study of cytomegalovirus exposure and HLA in healthy donors (dated by TCRdb to 2016 to 2017). A note on the overall study: An earlier analysis of roughly 610 of the donors reported about 280 Gb of sequence data and 95 million to 130 million unique TCR beta sequences obtained from around 190 million T cells. The T cell repertoires of several hundred subjects were profiled by immunosequencing and related to cytomegalovirus serostatus. The later analysis used no new phenotypic data to find candidate immune exposures, relying instead on TCR beta sequences and their occurrence across donors. Both class I and class II loci were covered by HLA typing, at four-digit resolution. Donor age, sex, ethnicity and CMV serostatus were compiled together with the repertoire data. Genome-wide SNP genotypes for about 55% of the 666 donors were used in a later genetic analysis, which treated that subset as a discovery cohort. Among the approximately 430 genotyped donors, 81% belonged to the genetic ancestry cluster associated with self-reported Caucasian donors. In addition to the first cohort of approximately 650 subjects, a separate validation cohort of 130 or so different subjects was used. High-throughput TCR immunosequencing, statistical association of individual TCRs with disease status, and machine learning were combined to predict cytomegalovirus infection status. A later analysis re-examined previously published TCR beta repertoires from 610 or so donors and added high-resolution HLA genotyping to investigate patterns of TCR occurrence. All discovery cohort repertoires had been generated using a single sequencing platform. An early release covering roughly 640 HLA-typed donors comprised approximately 300 gigabases of sequencing data and about 90 million unique TCR sequences. Typing coverage varied by locus: roughly 629-640 donors for A, B, C, DRB1 and DQB1; approximately 520 for DQA1; more than 600 for DPA1; 450 to 480 for DPB1. In an earlier analysis of over 550 of the donors, high-throughput TCR beta sequencing was used to judge whether each TCR beta V gene segment behaved as functional or pseudogenic. The aim of the study was to test whether cataloging public T cell receptors could identify signatures of past pathogen exposure. Among a few hundred genotyped donors of the cohort, an average of 235,054 unique TCR beta nucleotide sequences were sequenced per donor, roughly a sixth of them non-productive. Because of strong linkage in the cohort, four to six DR-DQ haplotypes were treated as single units for association and clustering.

Libraries were built with the immunoSEQ multiplex PCR assay. A mixture of 60 forward primers for TCR Vbeta segments and 13 reverse primers for TCR Jbeta segments was used in the multiplex PCR. A multiplex PCR assay on genomic DNA amplified the CDR3 region of rearranged TCR beta genes. Amplified TCR beta libraries were sequenced as 87-base-pair reads on the Illumina HiSeq System. The study's processing was this. A later analysis tallied tens of millions of unique TCR beta chains across the approximately 670 repertoires, and 10 million to 11 million of those chains were shared by two or more donors. Raw reads were error-corrected and collapsed into unique sequences by a nearest-neighbor algorithm in which closely related sequences were merged to remove PCR and sequencing errors. To assign V, D and J gene segments, CDR3 sequences were aligned to IMGT reference sequences. For a sequence to be retained, at least a six-nucleotide match to both a V gene segment and a J gene segment was required. Rearrangements were classified as productive when the CDR3 lacked stop codons and remained in frame with V and J, and all other rearrangements were classified as non-productive. CDR3 was defined by IMGT convention, running from the second conserved V-encoded cysteine to the conserved J-encoded phenylalanine. Sequences without an unambiguous match to a single V gene segment were excluded from the earlier analysis of approximately 600 of the donors. An earlier analysis of just under 600 of the donors called V segments functional above 56.7% productive rearrangements and segregating when the between-donor standard deviation exceeded 5%. A statistical classification framework was developed to diagnose cytomegalovirus status using the catalog of TCR beta chain sequences. In a later analysis, TCR nucleotide sequences were compared against IMGT/GENE-DB human TR gene sequences so that V and J genes could be assigned. A later analysis assigned CDR3 sequences and most-parsimonious VDJ recombination scenarios with the TCRdist pipeline. In a later analysis, each TCR beta chain was defined by its CDR3 amino acid sequence together with its V-gene family, and reads lacking a unique V-gene family were excluded. In a later analysis, fewer than 650 highly shared, low-generation-probability nucleotide sequences were removed to address suspected cross-contamination and a sequencing artifact. For each public chain, a later analysis derived a clonal expansion index from normalized ranks of inferred template counts within each repertoire. Generation probabilities in a later analysis came from a VDJ recombination model fitted to out-of-frame rearrangements, and those results were checked against IGoR. Hypergeometric tests were used in a later analysis to score TCR-TCR, TCR-HLA and TCR-CMV co-occurrence, with a repertoire-size bias correction applied to the TCR pairs. To estimate false discovery rates, a later analysis permuted the HLA or CMV assignments 20 times. In a later analysis, co-occurring TCRs were grouped using DBSCAN, with TCRdist sequence similarity added in when clustering inside HLA-allele-positive subsets. For co-occurrence clustering, repertoires with fewer than 30,000 or more than 120,000 public chains were excluded, along with five repertoires with anomalous nucleotide sharing. Sourced from immuneACCESS, this table was stored by TCRdb with only in-frame sequences that have V and J called. A share of the clones is absent; for the studies checked, an unresolved V gene accounts for under half, and the remainder has no known explanation. The V and J calls and clone size were taken over from that table, and D and trimming were inferred from the DNA. In all, the sample holds 150,000 to 200,000 clones, and around 81% of those were seen once. The ten largest make up approximately 2% of the sample.

Comment on this clone: What antigen it recognizes has not been identified. No base quality values were provided; no much bigger clone lies one nucleotide off.

What the study reported, not specific to this receptor: A further reported finding was that TCR beta sequences accurately predicted the HLA-A and HLA-B alleles for most subjects in the first cohort. Because counts were too low, around 17 rarely observed V segments, including chromosome 9 orphons, were left out of the earlier analysis of about 620 of the donors. In a later analysis, 16,951 TCR beta sequences were associated with specific HLA alleles at a false discovery rate of 0.05. A later analysis found that most CMV-associated TCR beta chains appeared HLA-restricted, with HLA associations seemingly driven largely by CMV exposure. Assigning TCR associations to individual alleles was difficult when HLA alleles, especially DR and DQ, strongly co-occurred. Immune exposure information for the cohort was limited to CMV serostatus. The authors suggested that the approach could potentially be generalized to other disease states and immunological phenotypes. In vitro tests confirmed that a few of the cytomegalovirus-associated TCR beta chains recognize cytomegalovirus antigens. In a later analysis, several top co-occurrence clusters were reported to appear linked to parvovirus B19, influenza, CMV and Epstein-Barr virus. The classifier was reported to diagnose cytomegalovirus status with high specificity and sensitivity in both the original cohort and the validation cohort. The cohort was sequenced for TCR beta chains only, and without alpha or paired-chain data the features that could be detected were limited. Sequencing depth was assumed to be roughly uniform across donors in the presence/absence analyses, though that assumption may not hold. In an earlier analysis of some 540 of the donors, most TCR beta V segments appeared in productive rearrangements about 87% or about 30% of the time, broadly matching IMGT annotations. In a later genetic analysis, a missense DCLRE1C variant was associated with V-gene and J-gene trimming of TCR beta chains, and the association was replicated in an independent cohort. A cluster of highly shared sequence variants was judged likely to represent a technical artifact of the sequencing pipeline. A later analysis found that TCR association rates varied across HLA loci, with DRB1 alleles showing the most associated TCRs and HLA-C alleles the fewest. In a later analysis, HLA-associated TCR beta chains showed more clonal expansion and lower generation probabilities than non-associated chains that were equally common. Correlated functional status among segregating V segments might reflect linkage disequilibrium, but an unknown experimental factor could not be ruled out. Because HLA typing was missing for some donors at each locus, association tests included only the typed subset. In the study, approximately 160 TCR beta chains were listed as associated with cytomegalovirus. The 87-base-pair reads could not distinguish some IMGT-functional V segments, including TRBV6-2 and TRBV6-3, so those segments were excluded. Compared with the 666-donor mean, donors in an Asian-associated ancestry cluster had fewer N-insertions in productive TCRs, according to a later genetic analysis. Most TCR sequences were seen in very few donors, while some public TCRs were found in many individuals.

The CDR3 contains 15 residues, cysteine and phenylalanine counted. Of all the DNA, just the CDR3 is kept, 45 bases in frame from base 1. Looking up the germline V gene yields CDR1 SGHAT and CDR2 FQNNGV. V is trimmed back by 5 bases and J by 0 bases, and the junction contains 1 base that no gene match accounts for. The cohort comprised around 700 healthy bone marrow donors. Cohort members were all nominally healthy when sampled, although unrecorded immune exposures were likely present. The donor was CMV seronegative and belonged to the group of under 400 seronegative cohort members. A peripheral blood sample was provided by each donor, and peripheral blood mononuclear cells were used for TCR beta sequencing. Genomic DNA extraction from the blood cell samples was performed with the Qiagen DNeasy Blood Extraction Kit.

What was sequenced was PBMCs. The receptor was derived from a man between 18 and 35 years old in good health and CMV-seronegative. The sequence is built from TRBV11-2 and TRBJ2-3, with 11 junctional bases fitting TRBD2. This receptor has the CDR3 CASSASGGSTDTQYF. The sequence in DNA is TGTGCCAGCAGCGCTAGCGGGGGGAGCACAGATACGCAGTATTTT.